The 23 T cell receptor beta chains reported below all come from one sample, sequenced in a study of shared clonotypes between healthy human individuals. Here immunoSEQ multiplex PCR was the method, and the copy in TCRdb shows in-frame clones only, minus some. Of 2 million to 2.5 million clones listed, over 85% are singletons. The sample taken for sequencing was naive CD4+ T cells from PBMCs. The subset denotes: CD45RA+ positively selected. These TCRs come from a man between 18 and 35 years old in good health. Some clones in this sample may be carry-over from other donors' samples.

The V and J genes are TRBV28 and TRBJ2-3, with D unresolved. Between the trimmed V and J ends, which lost 4 bases and 4 bases, there was a span of 6 bases. The CDR3 has 12 amino acids. The V gene's germline CDR1 is MDHEN and CDR2 SYDVKM. The CDR3 nucleotides read TGTGCCAGCAGTTATACGGCAGATACGCAGTATTTT. Amino acid sequence: CASSYTADTQYF.

Concerning this clone: Other DNA sequences in this specimen translate into the identical CDR3. The gene calls are TRBV7-2 and TRBJ2-5, with D possibly being TRBD1 or TRBD2 (5 bases each). The CDR3 loop spans 14 amino acids. V lost 3 bases to trimming and J lost 5 bases, with 13 bases between them. Germline V CDR1 and CDR2: SGHTA, FQGNSA. Here the CDR3 reads CASSLAGRGETQYF. CDR3 nucleotides: TGTGCCAGCAGCTTGGCAGGGCGCGGGGAGACCCAGTACTTC.

This clone came up once. The chain couples TRBV28 to TRBJ2-5; no firm D call. In germline, CDR1 is MDHEN, CDR2 SYDVKM. This CDR3 spans 11 amino acids. Trimming pared 6 bases from V and 5 bases from J, leaving 7 bases between. The CDR3 spells CASRTMETQYF. DNA of the CDR3: TGTGCCAGCAGGACCATGGAGACCCAGTACTTC.

V gene TRBV27 combines with J gene TRBJ2-2; 7 bases line up with TRBD1. CDR3 length: 15 amino acids. V was clipped by 3 bases and J by 4 bases; unmatched bases: 5. Germline lookup yields CDR1 MNHEY and CDR2 SMNVEV (reference sequence). DNA for the CDR3: TGTGCCAGCAGTTTTGGCAGGGGGATCACCGGGGAGCTGTTTTTT. Residues: CASSFGRGITGELFF.

CDR3 protein: CASSQSPISLKREGNEQFF. CDR3 in DNA: TGCGCCAGCAGCCAAAGCCCCATCTCCCTGAAACGTGAGGGGAATGAGCAGTTCTTC. This chain links TRBV4-1 with TRBJ2-1, with D possibly called TRBD1 or TRBD2 (5 bases each). Germline V lookup: CDR1 MGHRA, CDR2 YSYEKL. V lost 2 bases and J 7 bases, leaving 27 bases between the germline ends. The CDR3 consists of 19 residues.

The rearrangement joins TRBV18 to TRBJ2-7; D not certain. This CDR3 is built from 15 residues. Germline values: CDR1 KGHSH, CDR2 LQKENI. Trimming cost V 0 bases and J 3 bases, with 12 bases left between them. CDR3 nucleotides: TGTGCCAGCTCACCACCGGCAGGCGGCGGCTACGAGCAGTACTTC. This encodes CASSPPAGGGYEQYF.

The chain joins TRBV5-1 to TRBJ2-7; D is possibly TRBD2 (5 bases). Germline V gives CDR1 SGHRS, CDR2 YFSETQ. Trimming removed 0 bases from V and 3 bases from J, with 13 bases in between. The CDR3 runs 15 residues. CDR3 sequence: CASSLASGMVYEQYF. The CDR3 DNA is TGCGCCAGCAGCTTGGCGAGCGGTATGGTCTACGAGCAGTACTTC.

This rearrangement joins TRBV4-3 to TRBJ1-4, with 7 positions matching TRBD1. The germline CDR1 and CDR2 sequences are LGHNA and YSLEER. V lost 5 bases, J lost 8 bases, and 8 bases stayed unmatched. The CDR3 is 14 amino acids. CDR3 DNA sequence: TGCGCCAGCAGCTCCCAGCTGGGACAGGAAAAACTGTTTTTT. Translation: CASSSQLGQEKLFF.

The gene calls are TRBV4-1 and TRBJ2-7; tentative D call: TRBD1 (6 bases). Trimming pared 4 bases from V and 2 bases from J, leaving 15 bases between. The CDR3 is 15 amino acids. Germline lookup yields CDR1 MGHRA and CDR2 YSYEKL. The CDR3 loop is CASSRPGTPPYEQYF. CDR3 DNA: TGCGCCAGCAGCCGCCCAGGGACACCCCCCTACGAGCAGTACTTC.

The V gene is TRBV9, the J gene TRBJ2-3; the D gene could be TRBD1 or TRBD2 (5 bases each). CDR1 and CDR2 (germline): SGDLS, YYNGEE. V shed 0 bases and J shed 2 bases, with 10 bases lying between them. The CDR3 spans 15 residues. CDR3: CASSVGGILTDTQYF. Here the CDR3 DNA reads TGTGCCAGCAGCGTAGGGGGGATCCTCACAGATACGCAGTATTTT.

This chain links TRBV7-9 with TRBJ1-4; D ambiguous. V shed 8 bases and J shed 0 bases, with 7 bases lying between them. Germline V CDR1 and CDR2: SEHNR, FQNEAQ (reference sequence). This CDR3 has 13 residues. The DNA for the CDR3 is TGTGCCAGCCGGTTCTCAACTAATGAAAAACTGTTTTTT. Translating it yields CASRFSTNEKLFF. The full variable domain, completed using reference TRBV7-9 and TRBJ1-4, is DTGVSQNPRHKITKRGQNVTFRCDPISEHNRLYWYRQTLGQGPEFLTYFQNEAQLEKSRLLSDRFSAERPKGSFSTLEIQRTEQGDSAMYLCASRFSTNEKLFFGSGTQLSVL.

Turning to this clone: This same CDR3 is encoded by further DNA sequences in the sample. The chain uses TRBV15 and TRBJ1-5, with D unclear. In germline, CDR1 is LNHNV, CDR2 YYDKDF (reference sequence). V gave up 1 base and J gave up 5 bases, with 3 bases separating them. The CDR3 consists of 12 residues. In DNA, the CDR3 is TGTGCCACCAGCAGAGGAGATCAGCCCCAGCATTTT. It is translated as CATSRGDQPQHF. The variable domain in full, with the rest retrieved from reference TRBV15 and TRBJ1-5, is DAMVIQNPRYQVTQFGKPVTLSCSQTLNHNVMYWYQQKSSQAPKLLFHYYDKDFNNEADTPDNFQSRRPNTSFCFLDIRSPGLGDTAMYLCATSRGDQPQHFGDGTRLSIL.

The chain is built from TRBV21-1 and TRBJ2-4; no DNA check was done on the table's D call, TRBD2. TRBV21-1 is a listed pseudogene. The CDR3 has 17 residues. In DNA form, the CDR3 reads TGTGCCAGCCCCCGGGACTGTCTGCTTCTGGCCAAAAACATTCAGTACTTC. Amino acid sequence: CASPRDCLLLAKNIQYF.

The chain employs TRBV7-2 and TRBJ1-4; D possibly corresponds to TRBD1 (5 bases). The V and J ends lost 5 bases and 0 bases respectively, with 19 bases between them. This CDR3 spans 18 amino acids. The germline V gene encodes CDR1 SGHTA and CDR2 FQGNSA. In nucleotides, the CDR3 is TGTGCCAGCAGCCCCGAGTGGCAGGGTTTGGCAACTAATGAAAAACTGTTTTTT. Amino acids: CASSPEWQGLATNEKLFF.

DNA for the CDR3: TGTGCCAGCAACCGGGGGACTAGCGGTTACAATGAGCAGTTCTTC. Its translation is CASNRGTSGYNEQFF. The chain links TRBV6-1 to TRBJ2-1, with TRBD2 matching over 11 bases. V shed 7 bases and J 4 bases; nucleotides not matched to a gene: 6. CDR1 MNHNS and CDR2 SASEGT come from the germline V gene. This CDR3 spans 15 amino acids.

This CDR3 is CASSPLVQGALSSYEQYF. As DNA, the CDR3 is TGTGCCAGCTCACCACTCGTACAGGGGGCCCTAAGCTCCTACGAGCAGTACTTC. This sequence joins TRBV18 and TRBJ2-7; 9 bases match TRBD1. The CDR3 covers 18 residues. V trimming: 1 base; J trimming: 0 bases; junction bases outside the gene matches: 10. In germline, CDR1 is KGHSH, CDR2 LQKENI. The full variable domain, in which reference TRBV18 and TRBJ2-7 provide the parts outside the CDR3, is NAGVMQNPRHLVRRRGQEARLRCSPMKGHSHVYWYRQLPEEGLKFMVYLQKENIIDESGMPKERFSAEFPKEGPSILRIQQVVRGDSAAYFCASSPLVQGALSSYEQYFGPGTRLTVT.

V is TRBV19 and J is TRBJ2-7; possibly TRBD1 for D (6 bases). Germline V gives CDR1 LNHDA, CDR2 SQIVND (reference sequence). This CDR3 contains 14 residues. Between the trimmed V and J ends, which lost 5 bases and 2 bases, there was a span of 13 bases. CDR3 sequence: CASSSQGIPYEQYF. In DNA form, the CDR3 reads TGTGCCAGTAGTTCACAGGGTATCCCCTACGAGCAGTACTTC.

The gene calls are TRBV6-1 and TRBJ2-7, with D perhaps matching TRBD2 (7 bases). Germline-derived CDR1 and CDR2 are MNHNS and SASEGT. The ends were cut back, 7 bases at V and 1 base at J, with 14 bases in the middle. This CDR3 spans 14 amino acids. Here the CDR3 DNA reads TGTGCCAGCAACCGGGGGGCAGGTTCCTACGAGCAGTACTTC. It translates to CASNRGAGSYEQYF.

The V and J genes are TRBV18 and TRBJ2-2; D uncertain. The CDR3 consists of 14 residues. Germline V gene lookup returns CDR1 KGHSH and CDR2 LQKENI. Deletions cut 2 bases from V and 3 bases from J, with 7 bases between. CDR3 bases: TGTGCCAGCTCACCAAAACCGGACACCGGGGAGCTGTTTTTT. This translates into CASSPKPDTGELFF.

The chain joins TRBV5-4 to TRBJ2-7; 13 bases align to TRBD2. J was trimmed by 5 bases and V by 4 bases; bases with no gene match: 3. The CDR3 covers 14 residues. CDR1 SGHNT and CDR2 YYREEE come from the germline V gene (reference sequence). The CDR3, as DNA: TGTGCCAGCAGCGAACTAGCGGGAGGGAACGAGCAGTACTTC. It codes for CASSELAGGNEQYF.

The V and J genes are TRBV28 and TRBJ1-2, with a possible D match to TRBD1 (5 bases). CDR1 and CDR2 from the germline V gene are MDHEN and SYDVKM. CDR3 length: 14 residues. The ends were cut back, 6 bases at V and 6 bases at J, with 17 bases in the middle. In nucleotides, the CDR3 is TGTGCCAGCAGGGAAAGGGGCAGGGAGGATGGCTACACCTTC. It yields the protein CASRERGREDGYTF.

V and J are TRBV5-4 and TRBJ1-2, with TRBD1 as a possible D gene (6 bases). Germline V lookup: CDR1 SGHNT, CDR2 YYREEE (reference sequence). This CDR3 has 14 amino acids. Trimming took 6 bases from V and 8 from J, leaving 20 bases between them. This CDR3 is CASTGGGGASGYTF. CDR3 coding DNA: TGTGCCAGCACCGGGGGCGGGGGCGCGTCGGGCTACACCTTC. Looking up the rest from reference TRBV5-4 and TRBJ1-2 gives the full variable domain: ETGVTQSPTHLIKTRGQQVTLRCSSQSGHNTVSWYQQALGQGPQFIFQYYREEENGRGNFPPRFSGLQFPNYSSELNVNALELDDSALYLCASTGGGGASGYTFGSGTRLTVV.

Of note for this clone: The sample has other DNA sequences that encode this CDR3 too. The gene calls are TRBV7-9 and TRBJ1-5; D perhaps matches TRBD1 (5 bases). Trimming removed 4 bases from V and 4 bases from J, with 14 bases in between. CDR3 length equals 15 residues. The germline gives CDR1 SEHNR, CDR2 FQNEAQ (reference sequence). CDR3 coding DNA: TGTGCCAGCAGCTCCACTGGGGGGTCAAATCAGCCCCAGCATTTT. It translates to CASSSTGGSNQPQHF.